This T cell receptor beta chain was recovered during a study of blood T cell repertoires in COVID-19. The germline V gene has CDR1 LGHDT and CDR2 YNNKEL (reference sequence). The V end was cut by 4 bases, the J end by 8 bases, with 14 bases between. The CDR3 runs to 13 residues. Some clones are missing from TCRdb's copy, which holds only in-frame ones; the method was immunoSEQ multiplex PCR. The profile shows roughly 96,000 clones, about 86% of them singletons. This chain uses TRBV3-1 (or the pseudogene TRBV3-2) with TRBJ1-2; TRBD1 might be the D (6 bases). This sequence originates from a man aged 60 to 69 with acute or convalescent COVID-19. The sample was peripheral blood. This CDR3 is CASSPGQFGGYTF. Written as DNA, the CDR3 is TGTGCCAGCAGCCCTGGACAGTTTGGGGGCTACACCTTC.